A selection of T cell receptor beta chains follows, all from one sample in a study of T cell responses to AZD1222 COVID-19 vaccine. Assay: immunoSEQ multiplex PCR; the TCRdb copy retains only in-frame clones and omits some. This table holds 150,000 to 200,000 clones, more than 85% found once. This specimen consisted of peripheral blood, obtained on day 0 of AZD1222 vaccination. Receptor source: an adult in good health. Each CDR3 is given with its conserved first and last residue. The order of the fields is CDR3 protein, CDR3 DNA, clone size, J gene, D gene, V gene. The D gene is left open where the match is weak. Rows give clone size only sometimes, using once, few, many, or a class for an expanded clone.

CASGTGGMVTNEKLFF,TGTGCCAGCGGGACAGGGGGGATGGTGACTAATGAAAAACTGTTTTTT,.,TRBJ1-4,TRBD1,TRBV28
CASSLYGIQPQHF,TGTGCCAGCAGTTTATATGGCATTCAGCCCCAGCATTTT,.,TRBJ1-5,.,TRBV27
CASSRQGFDEQYF,TGTGCCAGCAGTAGACAGGGGTTCGACGAGCAGTACTTC,.,TRBJ2-7,TRBD1,TRBV5-4
CASSRTLGGRETQYF,TGCGCCAGCAGCCGAACTTTGGGGGGCAGGGAGACCCAGTACTTC,once,TRBJ2-5,.,TRBV5-1
CASSRVGGNQPQHF,TGCGCCAGCAGCCGGGTTGGAGGGAATCAGCCCCAGCATTTT,.,TRBJ1-5,.,TRBV5-1
CASSLTGQAYNEQFF,TGTGCCAGCAGCTTAACTGGACAGGCTTACAATGAGCAGTTCTTC,.,TRBJ2-1,TRBD1,TRBV7-2
CASRRGRADTQYF,TGTGCCAGCAGGCGGGGAAGGGCAGATACGCAGTATTTT,.,TRBJ2-3,.,TRBV2
CASSYLSGSTDTQYF,TGTGCCAGCAGCTACTTGAGTGGGAGCACAGATACGCAGTATTTT,.,TRBJ2-3,.,TRBV11-2
CASSWGLGNTIYF,TGTGCCAGCAGTTGGGGACTAGGAAACACCATATATTTT,.,TRBJ1-3,.,TRBV6-2/TRBV6-3
CASSGTLYNEQFF,TGCGCCAGCTCTGGGACGCTTTACAATGAGCAGTTCTTC,few,TRBJ2-1,.,TRBV10-2
CASSQGTARSEQYF,TGTGCCAGCAGCCAGGGGACAGCTAGGAGCGAGCAGTACTTC,.,TRBJ2-7,TRBD1,TRBV2
CASKDDRDNSPLHF,TGTGCCAGTAAGGACGACAGAGATAATTCACCCCTCCACTTT,once,TRBJ1-6,.,TRBV19
CASSGSSLSTDTQYF,TGTGCCAGCAGCGGCTCAAGTTTGAGCACAGATACGCAGTATTTT,.,TRBJ2-3,.,TRBV14
CASSSILPDRKAFF,TGTGCCAGCAGCTCGATCTTACCCGACAGGAAAGCTTTCTTT,.,TRBJ1-1,.,TRBV7-9
CASSFGAVNQPQHF,TGTGCCAGCAGTTTCGGGGCAGTTAATCAGCCCCAGCATTTT,.,TRBJ1-5,.,TRBV27
CASSPAGEYTIYF,TGCGCCAGCAGCCCAGCAGGGGAGTACACCATATATTTT,once,TRBJ1-3,.,TRBV5-1
CAISESGPLSQHF,TGTGCCATCAGTGAGAGTGGCCCGCTGTCCCAGCATTTT,.,TRBJ1-5,.,TRBV10-3
CASSTRQGRAYGYTF,TGTGCCAGTAGTACACGACAGGGGAGGGCCTATGGCTACACCTTC,.,TRBJ1-2,TRBD1,TRBV19
CASSLLGDEQFF,TGTGCCAGCAGCTTACTGGGCGATGAGCAGTTCTTC,once,TRBJ2-1,.,TRBV7-9
CAWRGLAGGQVRSYEQYF,TGTGCCTGGAGGGGACTAGCGGGAGGGCAGGTTCGCTCCTACGAGCAGTACTTC,.,TRBJ2-7,TRBD2,TRBV30
CASGQELKSDGYTF,TGTGCCAGCGGGCAAGAACTGAAGTCCGATGGCTACACCTTC,once,TRBJ1-2,.,TRBV9
CASSKRRDRNNQPQHF,TGTGCCAGCAGCAAGAGGCGGGACAGGAATAATCAGCCCCAGCATTTT,.,TRBJ1-5,.,TRBV21-1
CSVVGQYTDTQYF,TGCAGCGTTGTCGGGCAGTACACAGATACGCAGTATTTT,.,TRBJ2-3,.,TRBV29-1
CASSVNQEQRVYGYTF,TGTGCCAGCTCTGTCAACCAGGAACAGAGAGTCTATGGCTACACCTTC,.,TRBJ1-2,.,TRBV18
CASSISGTIYGYTF,TGTGCCAGTAGTATATCTGGGACCATCTATGGCTACACCTTC,.,TRBJ1-2,.,TRBV19
CASNIDRGYEQFF,TGTGCCAGCAACATAGACCGGGGCTACGAGCAGTTCTTC,few,TRBJ2-1,.,TRBV6-5
CASGLAGQGVGEKLFF,TGTGCTAGTGGTTTGGCCGGTCAGGGTGTGGGGGAAAAACTGTTTTTT,.,TRBJ1-4,.,TRBV12-5
CASSRDYSNEQFF,TGTGCCAGCAGCCGCGACTACTCGAATGAGCAGTTCTTC,.,TRBJ2-1,.,TRBV3-1/TRBV3-2
CASSEASSGNTIYF,TGCGCCAGCAGTGAAGCAAGCTCTGGAAACACCATATATTTT,.,TRBJ1-3,.,TRBV5-1
CASSADTNLGAFF,TGTGCCAGCAGCGCCGACACTAACCTAGGGGCTTTCTTT,.,TRBJ1-1,.,TRBV13
CASSQDWAGYGYTF,TGTGCCAGCAGCCAAGATTGGGCCGGATATGGCTACACCTTC,.,TRBJ1-2,.,TRBV3-1/TRBV3-2
CASSPVGSPLHF,TGTGCCAGCAGCCCGGTGGGCTCACCCCTCCACTTT,.,TRBJ1-6,.,TRBV3-1/TRBV3-2
CASSFRRGGNQPQHF,TGTGCCAGCAGTTTCCGTAGGGGGGGCAATCAGCCCCAGCATTTT,.,TRBJ1-5,.,TRBV27
CASAGRDYGYTF,TGTGCCTCAGCTGGGAGGGACTATGGCTACACCTTC,once,TRBJ1-2,.,TRBV7-9
CASSSQTENIQYF,TGCGCCAGCAGCTCCCAAACAGAAAACATTCAGTACTTC,.,TRBJ2-4,.,TRBV5-1
CASSQVIGQGVFDEAFF,TGTGCCAGCAGCCAAGTAATCGGACAGGGGGTTTTTGATGAAGCTTTCTTT,.,TRBJ1-1,TRBD1,TRBV4-2
CASSSPGATEAFF,TGTGCCAGCAGTTCGCCGGGGGCCACTGAAGCTTTCTTT,.,TRBJ1-1,.,TRBV12-3/TRBV12-4